This TCR beta chain is drawn from a study of siplizumab effects on memory and regulatory T cells. Whole-study findings and limits: Among sequences traceable to unstimulated CD4+ memory cells, alloreactive ones were significantly reduced by siplizumab. With siplizumab, Treg-derived clones averaged roughly 69% of mappable alloreactive CD4+ clones, versus approximately 27% in controls.

Details on this clone: Its antigen is as yet unknown.

This table comes from immunoSEQ multiplex PCR, and its TCRdb copy is limited to in-frame clones, with some not included. Of some 100,000 clones listed, more than 85% are singletons. Sequenced input: CD4+ T cells sorted from blood. This receptor was taken from a human donor in good health. Some clones in this sample may be carry-over from other donors' samples.

CDR3 in amino acids: CASSWTGLSAEAFF. The CDR3 region has the DNA TGCGCCAGCAGCTGGACAGGGTTAAGCGCTGAAGCTTTCTTT. The rearrangement joins TRBV5-1 to TRBJ1-1; the match to TRBD1 covers 8 bases. From germline, CDR1 is SGHRS and CDR2 YFSETQ. The CDR3 is made up of 14 amino acids. Trimming removed 3 bases from V and 6 bases from J; junction bases left unmatched: 7. Drawing the rest from reference TRBV5-1 and TRBJ1-1, the complete variable domain is KAGVTQTPRYLIKTRGQQVTLSCSPISGHRSVSWYQQTPGQGLQFLFEYFSETQRNKGNFPGRFSGRQFSNSRSEMNVSTLELGDSALYLCASSWTGLSAEAFFGQGTRLTVV.